This is a list of T cell receptor beta chains from one sample in a study of blood T cell repertoires in COVID-19. Profiled with immunoSEQ multiplex PCR; TCRdb holds only in-frame clones, not every one. This sample has around 260,000 clones; 88% occur once, and the top ten carry roughly a tenth. Sequencing was performed on peripheral blood. Receptor source: a woman aged 70-85 years with COVID-19, enrolled during active disease. Each CDR3 is given with its conserved first and last residue. D genes are given only for firm matches. Clone sizes are given selectively: once, few, many, or a class where the clone is expanded.

TRBV10-3	NA	TRBJ2-2	13	NA	CAIRRGEAGELFF	TGTGCCATCCGACGAGGGGAGGCCGGGGAGCTGTTTTTT
TRBV30	NA	TRBJ2-5	14	NA	CAWSRGGEGETQYF	TGTGCCTGGAGCCGGGGAGGAGAAGGAGAGACCCAGTACTTC
TRBV10-3	NA	TRBJ1-6	15	NA	CAISRPGHPNSPLHF	TGTGCCATCAGCCGACCGGGACACCCAAATTCACCCCTCCACTTT
TRBV6-6	NA	TRBJ2-7	15	TRBD2	CASLRLADYASEQYF	TGTGCCAGCCTCCGACTAGCGGACTACGCTAGCGAGCAGTACTTC
TRBV9	few	TRBJ2-2	20	TRBD1	CASSDPMGQGSIRYTGELFF	TGTGCCAGCAGCGATCCCATGGGACAGGGGAGTATTAGGTACACCGGGGAGCTGTTTTTT
TRBV4-1	NA	TRBJ2-5	18	TRBD1	CASSQQVMTGGYQETQYF	TGCGCCAGCAGCCAGCAGGTAATGACAGGGGGCTACCAAGAGACCCAGTACTTC
TRBV3-1/TRBV3-2	NA	TRBJ2-2	17	TRBD2	CASSQAGLAGFAGELFF	TGTGCCAGCAGCCAGGCAGGACTAGCGGGGTTCGCCGGGGAGCTGTTTTTT
TRBV10-3	NA	TRBJ2-5	16	NA	CAISESLRAVGETQYF	TGTGCCATCAGTGAGTCCTTGCGAGCGGTCGGAGAGACCCAGTACTTC
TRBV29-1	NA	TRBJ2-3	15	TRBD1	CSVEGGQGYTDTQYF	TGCAGCGTTGAAGGGGGACAGGGCTACACAGATACGCAGTATTTT
TRBV30	NA	TRBJ1-6	13	NA	CAWRLVADSPLHF	TGTGCCTGGAGGTTGGTGGCAGATTCACCCCTCCACTTT
TRBV12-3/TRBV12-4	NA	TRBJ1-1	13	TRBD1	CASRQGRYTEAFF	TGTGCCAGCCGACAGGGTCGGTACACTGAAGCTTTCTTT
TRBV5-1	NA	TRBJ2-5	16	NA	CASSRSPQGSQETQYF	TGCGCCAGCAGCCGGAGCCCCCAGGGATCCCAAGAGACCCAGTACTTC
TRBV2	NA	TRBJ2-3	17	TRBD2	CASRPGLAGGYTDTQYF	TGTGCCAGCAGACCGGGACTAGCGGGAGGGTACACAGATACGCAGTATTTT
TRBV5-6	NA	TRBJ2-7	14	NA	CASSWDLTTYEQYF	TGTGCCAGCAGCTGGGACTTGACGACCTACGAGCAGTACTTC
TRBV28	NA	TRBJ1-2	12	NA	CASSFPPSGRTF	TGTGCCAGCAGTTTTCCGCCCTCCGGTCGCACCTTC
TRBV10-3	NA	TRBJ2-2	15	NA	CAISELTGNTGELFF	TGTGCCATCAGTGAGTTGACAGGGAACACCGGGGAGCTGTTTTTT
TRBV7-8	NA	TRBJ1-5	15	NA	CASSLANEGGQPQHF	TGTGCCAGCAGCTTAGCTAATGAAGGAGGTCAGCCCCAGCATTTT
TRBV28	NA	TRBJ2-7	15	TRBD1	CASSLDRNVAYEQYF	TGTGCCAGCAGCTTGGACAGGAACGTGGCCTACGAGCAGTACTTC
TRBV5-1	NA	TRBJ2-3	15	TRBD2	CASKTSGEVSDTQYF	TGCGCCAGCAAGACTAGCGGGGAAGTCTCAGATACGCAGTATTTT
TRBV3-1/TRBV3-2	NA	TRBJ2-2	15	NA	CASSQNRANTGELFF	TGTGCCAGCAGCCAAAACAGGGCGAACACCGGGGAGCTGTTTTTT